Listed below are T cell receptor beta chains from one sample, sequenced in a study of shared clonotypes between healthy human individuals. Assay used: immunoSEQ multiplex PCR; TCRdb lists only in-frame clones, some missing. The top ten hold 0.14% of the sample, which has millions of clones, around 94% seen once. The sequencing input was naive CD4+ T cells sorted from blood. The receptor source for this set is a man aged 18-30 years in good health. CDR3s include the opening cysteine and the closing phenylalanine or tryptophan. The D gene is left open where the match is weak. Size is stated for part of the rows, as once, few or many counts, or as a class when the clone is expanded.

V gene: TRBV9; J gene: TRBJ1-6; clone size: -; D gene: TRBD1; CDR3 DNA: TGTGCCAGCAGCGTAGGGGCAGGGGGATATAATTCACCCCTCCACTTT; CDR3 protein: CASSVGAGGYNSPLHF
V gene: TRBV27; J gene: TRBJ1-2; clone size: -; D gene: TRBD1; CDR3 DNA: TGTGCCAGCAGTTTGGGGGACAGTAACTATGGCTACACCTTC; CDR3 protein: CASSLGDSNYGYTF
V gene: TRBV7-2; J gene: TRBJ2-7; clone size: -; D gene: -; CDR3 DNA: TGTGCCAGCAGCTTGGGGGGTACCCAAACCTACGAGCAGTACTTC; CDR3 protein: CASSLGGTQTYEQYF
V gene: TRBV9; J gene: TRBJ2-1; clone size: -; D gene: TRBD2; CDR3 DNA: TGTGCCAGCACCCCGGGAGGGACGTACAATGAGCAGTTCTTC; CDR3 protein: CASTPGGTYNEQFF
V gene: TRBV14; J gene: TRBJ2-5; clone size: -; D gene: -; CDR3 DNA: TGTGCCAGCAGCCAAGCAGGGTCGCAGACCCAGTACTTC; CDR3 protein: CASSQAGSQTQYF
V gene: TRBV28; J gene: TRBJ1-2; clone size: -; D gene: TRBD1; CDR3 DNA: TGTGCCAGCAGTCCCATAGACAGGGCCGGTTCGTATGGCTACACCTTC; CDR3 protein: CASSPIDRAGSYGYTF
V gene: TRBV6-5; J gene: TRBJ2-1; clone size: -; D gene: -; CDR3 DNA: TGTGCCGAGGGGGAGCAGTTCTTC; CDR3 protein: CAEGEQFF
V gene: TRBV28; J gene: TRBJ2-7; clone size: -; D gene: -; CDR3 DNA: TGTGCCAGCAGTTTATTTTCGAGCTCCTACGAGCAGTACTTC; CDR3 protein: CASSLFSSSYEQYF
V gene: TRBV5-1; J gene: TRBJ2-1; clone size: -; D gene: -; CDR3 DNA: TGCGCCAGCAGAGATTACAATGAGCAGTTCTTC; CDR3 protein: CASRDYNEQFF
V gene: TRBV5-4; J gene: TRBJ2-2; clone size: -; D gene: TRBD2; CDR3 DNA: TGTGCCAGCAGCTCCCAGGGTGCGCGGGGGGAAGGCGGGGAGCTGTTTTTT; CDR3 protein: CASSSQGARGEGGELFF
V gene: TRBV12-5; J gene: TRBJ2-5; clone size: -; D gene: TRBD2; CDR3 DNA: TGTGCTAGTGGACCTCGGCTAGCGGGAGAGGAGACCCAGTACTTC; CDR3 protein: CASGPRLAGEETQYF
V gene: TRBV18; J gene: TRBJ2-7; clone size: -; D gene: TRBD1; CDR3 DNA: TGTGCCAGCTCCCTCGGGACAGGGTACTACGAGCAGTACTTC; CDR3 protein: CASSLGTGYYEQYF
V gene: TRBV19; J gene: TRBJ2-2; clone size: -; D gene: -; CDR3 DNA: TGTGCCAGTAGTATATCGGGGAACACCGGGGAGCTGTTTTTT; CDR3 protein: CASSISGNTGELFF
V gene: TRBV11-2; J gene: TRBJ2-7; clone size: -; D gene: TRBD1; CDR3 DNA: TGTGCCAGCAGCTTGGGACAGGGGGGCTACGAGCAGTACTTC; CDR3 protein: CASSLGQGGYEQYF
V gene: TRBV4-2; J gene: TRBJ2-7; clone size: once; D gene: TRBD2; CDR3 DNA: TGTGCCAGCAGCCAAGATATCGGGACTAGCGACTACGAGCAGTACTTC; CDR3 protein: CASSQDIGTSDYEQYF
V gene: TRBV27; J gene: TRBJ1-5; clone size: -; D gene: TRBD1; CDR3 DNA: TGTGCCAGCAGGCCGACAGGGGGGGAAGATCAGCCCCAGCATTTT; CDR3 protein: CASRPTGGEDQPQHF
V gene: TRBV19; J gene: TRBJ1-5; clone size: -; D gene: -; CDR3 DNA: TGTGCCAGTACTCCGGGCCGCGGGGGGGATAGCAATCAGCCCCAGCATTTT; CDR3 protein: CASTPGRGGDSNQPQHF